A selection of T cell receptor beta chains follows, all from one sample in a study of blood T cell repertoires in COVID-19. Measured with immunoSEQ multiplex PCR; TCRdb has only the in-frame clones, and not every one. The data contain under 60,000 clones, around 78% of them singletons. The sequencing input was peripheral blood. The receptors come from a human donor in a cohort sampled during active COVID-19. Each CDR3 is given with its conserved first and last residue. The D gene is left open where the match is weak. A row's size may be missing; if present it is once, few, many or a size class.

j_call clone_size v_call d_call cdr3_nt cdr3_aa
TRBJ2-3 - TRBV4-1 TRBD2 TGCGCCAGCAGAAGGGAGCGGGGTACAGATACGCAGTATTTT CASRRERGTDTQYF
TRBJ2-7 - TRBV18 - TGTGCCAGCTCACCGGGCCTCTCCTACGAGCAGTACTTC CASSPGLSYEQYF
TRBJ1-3 - TRBV7-2 TRBD1 TGTGCCAGCAGCCCGGACAGGGGCTCTGGAAACACCATATATTTT CASSPDRGSGNTIYF
TRBJ2-7 once TRBV13 - TGTGCCAGCAGCCTCCCCGAGGGATCCTACGAGCAGTACTTC CASSLPEGSYEQYF
TRBJ1-5 - TRBV19 - TGTGCCAGTAGTACGCAGATCAATCAGCCCCAGCATTTT CASSTQINQPQHF
TRBJ1-3 - TRBV10-3 - TGTGCCATCAATCAGGGTGGAAACACCATATATTTT CAINQGGNTIYF
TRBJ2-2 - TRBV19 TRBD1 TGTGCCAGTAGTAGGGTACTCGGACAGGGGACCGGGGAGCTGTTTTTT CASSRVLGQGTGELFF
TRBJ2-1 - TRBV9 - TGTGCCAGCAGCGTTGGAGGAGGGGGCGAGCAGTTCTTC CASSVGGGGEQFF
TRBJ1-1 - TRBV4-3 - TGCGCCAGCAGGGTCGGACAGAGGAACACTGAAGCTTTCTTT CASRVGQRNTEAFF
TRBJ2-2 - TRBV4-3 - TGCGCCAGCAGCCATAAATTAAACACCGGGGAGCTGTTTTTT CASSHKLNTGELFF
TRBJ1-3 - TRBV5-1 - TGCGCCAGCAGCCTCGCTGGAAACACCATATATTTT CASSLAGNTIYF
TRBJ2-7 - TRBV5-1 TRBD1 TGCGCCAGCAGCTTTCAGGGGGAGTACGAGCAGTACTTC CASSFQGEYEQYF
TRBJ2-1 - TRBV5-1 TRBD1 TGCGCCAGCAGCTCCTTGCTTGAGGAGGTAGGGACAGGGTTTTTCTACAATGAGCAGTTCTTC CASSSLLEEVGTGFFYNEQFF
TRBJ1-2 - TRBV27 TRBD1 TGTGCCAGCAGTTCCTATCACAGGGGAGGCTATGGCTACACCTTC CASSSYHRGGYGYTF
TRBJ1-2 - TRBV3-1/TRBV3-2 TRBD1 TGTGCCAGCAGCCTGACAGGGGCTAACTATGGCTACACCTTC CASSLTGANYGYTF
TRBJ2-1 few TRBV7-2 - TGTGCCAGCAGCTCCGAGGCCGGGGGACCAGGGGAGCAGTTCTTC CASSSEAGGPGEQFF
TRBJ2-7 - TRBV30 - TGTGCCTGGAGTGATAATAATAGAATCGCCAGGCCCTACGAGCAGTACTTC CAWSDNNRIARPYEQYF
TRBJ2-1 - TRBV5-6 - TGTGCCAGCAGCTTGGGCTGGACAGCCCTATACAATGAGCAGTTCTTC CASSLGWTALYNEQFF
TRBJ1-4 - TRBV7-7 TRBD1 TGTGCCAGCAGCGGATCAAGCTGTCAGGGGGTGGATGAAAAACTGTTTTTT CASSGSSCQGVDEKLFF
TRBJ1-5 - TRBV27 TRBD1 TGTGCCAGCAGTGCTACAGGGGATCGGGGTCAGCCCCAGCATTTT CASSATGDRGQPQHF
TRBJ1-6 - TRBV6-5 - TGTGCCAGCAGCTGGGGGGGGGTGAGCAATTCACCCCTCCACTTT CASSWGGVSNSPLHF
TRBJ2-3 - TRBV7-9 - TGTGCCAGCAGCTTAGACACAGGGAGCACAGATACGCAGTATTTT CASSLDTGSTDTQYF
TRBJ1-5 - TRBV5-6 TRBD1 TGTGCCAGCAGCCGGGGACAGGGAGATAGCAATCAGCCCCAGCATTTT CASSRGQGDSNQPQHF
TRBJ1-3 - TRBV28 TRBD1 TGTGCCAGCATTGAGACAGGGGTCGGAAACACCATATATTTT CASIETGVGNTIYF
TRBJ1-1 - TRBV12-3/TRBV12-4 - TGTGCCACCAAAGGAGGACTGAACACTGAAGCTTTCTTT CATKGGLNTEAFF
TRBJ1-2 - TRBV6-6 - TGTGCCAGCAGTTCGGCAGGGGCATATGGCTACACCTTC CASSSAGAYGYTF
TRBJ2-1 - TRBV4-3 TRBD2 TGCGCCAGCAGCCACATCCAGCGGGGAGGCGAGCAGTTCTTC CASSHIQRGGEQFF
TRBJ1-5 - TRBV11-2 TRBD1 TGTGCCAGCAGCTTAGGGGACAGCCATAATCAGCCCCAGCATTTT CASSLGDSHNQPQHF
TRBJ1-2 - TRBV28 TRBD1 TGTGCCAGCAGTCCTACAGGGACAGGGGCCACTGGCTACACCTTC CASSPTGTGATGYTF
TRBJ2-3 - TRBV5-4 TRBD1 TGTGCCAGCATGGCAGGGGGCCGCGACACAGATACGCAGTATTTT CASMAGGRDTDTQYF